This T cell receptor beta chain was identified during a study of T cell repertoires in cytomegalovirus infection. As regards this clonotype: The antigen remains unidentified.

The CDR3 runs to 13 residues. V lost 5 bases and J 9 bases, leaving 13 bases between the germline ends. Germline V gene lookup returns CDR1 SGHTA and CDR2 FQGNSA. TCRdb re-called the reads through MiXCR, storing one row per CDR3 protein. The sample has approximately 70,000 distinct CDR3 sequences, more than 20% seen once; the top ten hold under 85%. The chain uses TRBV7-2 and TRBJ2-2; D uncertain. The sequence came from a human donor in good health (CMV status not recorded). Some clones in this sample may be carry-over from other donors' samples. Sequenced material: PBMCs, sequenced either directly or after in vitro stimulation (not recorded which). Here the CDR3 DNA reads TGTGCCAGCAGCGCACTGACTGCCCGGGAGCTGTTTTTT. This codes for CASSALTARELFF.